This passage covers 15 T cell receptor beta chains from one sample sequenced in a study of blood T cells in healthy people across ages. The second PCR ran about 6 to 12 cycles with a sample-barcoded 5' primer and J-beta primers. TCRdb reprocessed the 5' RACE reads with MiXCR, giving one entry per CDR3 protein. The profile shows 700,000 or so distinct CDR3 sequences, around two fifths of them singletons. Material: blood. These receptors all stem from a man aged 80 or over in good health.

This clonotype has a handful of counts. This chain connects TRBV10-3 to TRBJ2-6, with D possibly being TRBD2 (6 bases). The CDR3 spans 15 residues. Looked up from germline, CDR1 is ENHRY and CDR2 is SYGVKD. V was cut by 8 bases and J by 4 bases, with 15 bases left in between. CDR3 nucleotide sequence: TGTGCCATCGGGGACTTCGATATCGGGGCCAACGTCCTGACTTTC. It translates to CAIGDFDIGANVLTF.

In this sample, this clonotype turned up many times. This rearrangement joins TRBV12-3 or TRBV12-4 to TRBJ1-1; 7 bases align to TRBD1. The CDR3 is 16 residues long. Trimming removed 6 bases from V and 4 bases from J; junction bases left unmatched: 14. This CDR3 reads CASSSLRQGRGTEAFF. CDR3 sequence (DNA): TGTGCCAGCAGCTCTCTCAGACAGGGTAGGGGCACTGAAGCTTTCTTT.

The J gene is TRBJ2-1, the V gene TRBV10-3; D remains ambiguous. Germline-derived CDR1 and CDR2 are ENHRY and SYGVKD. This CDR3 contains 14 residues. V was cut by 4 bases and J by 5 bases, with 12 bases left in between. CDR3 nucleotide sequence: TGTGCCATCAGTGTTTTGGCGGAAGACAATGAGCAGTTCTTC. Its translation: CAISVLAEDNEQFF.

This chain joins TRBV11-2 and TRBJ2-7; perhaps D is TRBD1 or TRBD2 (5 bases each). V lost 6 bases to trimming and J lost 7 bases, with 13 bases between them. Looked up from germline, CDR1 is SGHAT and CDR2 is FQNNGV. The CDR3 is 12 residues long. CDR3 sequence: CASSRSGREQYF. CDR3 sequence (DNA): TGTGCCAGCAGTCGCTCGGGGCGGGAGCAGTACTTC.

The chain has TRBV5-1 and TRBJ1-1, with TRBD1 matching 9 bases. V dropped 2 bases and J dropped 10; count of bases not matched to a gene: 12. The germline V gene encodes CDR1 SGHRS and CDR2 YFSETQ. The CDR3 is made up of 15 amino acids. CDR3: CASSLSHSGTGRAFF. Written as DNA, the CDR3 is TGCGCCAGCAGCTTAAGCCACTCCGGGACAGGGAGAGCTTTCTTT.

The V gene is TRBV3-1, the J gene TRBJ2-5; D remains ambiguous. The length of the CDR3 is 13 residues. V dropped 4 bases and J dropped 1 base, with 7 bases sitting between them. The germline V gene has CDR1 LGHDT and CDR2 YNNKEL (reference sequence). The CDR3 DNA reads TGTGCCAGCAGCCGCTCCCCCCAAGAGACCCAGTACTTC. Amino acid sequence: CASSRSPQETQYF.

The V call is TRBV5-1, the J call TRBJ1-1; possible D gene TRBD1, 5 bases. CDR1 is SGHRS and CDR2 is YFSETQ in the germline V gene. The CDR3 length is 14 residues. The germline V and J ends were trimmed by 2 bases and 4 bases, with 12 bases remaining between them. CDR3 DNA sequence: TGCGCCAGCAGCTTTGTGCAGGGAGGCACTGAAGCTTTCTTT. It specifies CASSFVQGGTEAFF. Full variable domain (remainder filled in from reference TRBV5-1 and TRBJ1-1): KAGVTQTPRYLIKTRGQQVTLSCSPISGHRSVSWYQQTPGQGLQFLFEYFSETQRNKGNFPGRFSGRQFSNSRSEMNVSTLELGDSALYLCASSFVQGGTEAFFGQGTRLTVV.

The chain recombines TRBV11-2 with TRBJ2-1; 9 bases align to TRBD1. The CDR3 consists of 15 residues. Germline CDR1 and CDR2: SGHAT and FQNNGV. V lost 6 bases and J lost 10; bases outside the gene matches: 13. DNA for the CDR3: TGTGCCAGCAGGACCACCGGGACAGGGTTATACGAGCAGTTCTTC. Protein sequence: CASRTTGTGLYEQFF. Full variable domain (outside the CDR3, taken from reference TRBV11-2 and TRBJ2-1): EAGVAQSPRYKIIEKRQSVAFWCNPISGHATLYWYQQILGQGPKLLIQFQNNGVVDDSQLPKDRFSAERLKGVDSTLKIQPAKLEDSAVYLCASRTTGTGLYEQFFGPGTRLTVL.

V and J are TRBV6-2 or TRBV6-3 and TRBJ2-1; TRBD1 agrees at 10 bases. CDR3 size: 16 residues. J was trimmed by 7 bases and V by 5 bases; bases with no gene match: 11. CDR1 MNHEY and CDR2 SVGEGT come from the germline V gene. CDR3 in DNA: TGTGCCAGCAGTCCCCTGGACAGGGGGATAGAGAATGAGCAGTTCTTC. As protein: CASSPLDRGIENEQFF.

The chain links TRBV18 to TRBJ2-7; 13 positions agree with TRBD2. The CDR3 length is 17 residues. V shed 6 bases and J 5 bases; nucleotides not matched to a gene: 13. Germline V gives CDR1 KGHSH, CDR2 LQKENI. Here the CDR3 DNA reads TGTGCCAGCTCCCGAGCACCTACCGGGACTAGCGGGAACGAGCAGTACTTC. It yields the protein CASSRAPTGTSGNEQYF.

This clonotype was counted between two and nine times. V is TRBV7-3 and J is TRBJ2-5; 8 bases match TRBD2. This CDR3 has 14 residues. With 5 bases clipped from V and 5 bases from J, the junction kept 7 bases outside the gene matches. CDR1 is SGHTA and CDR2 is FQGTGA in the germline V gene. CDR3 sequence: CASSMSGSHETQYF. In DNA, the CDR3 is TGTGCCAGCAGCATGAGCGGGAGCCATGAGACCCAGTACTTC. The full variable domain, with the rest looked up from reference TRBV7-3 and TRBJ2-5, is GAGVSQTPSNKVTEKGKYVELRCDPISGHTALYWYRQSLGQGPEFLIYFQGTGAADDSGLPNDRFFAVRPEGSVSTLKIQRTERGDSAVYLCASSMSGSHETQYFGPGTRLLVL.

The rearrangement uses TRBV6-5 and TRBJ2-7, with unresolved D. Trimming stripped 4 bases from V and 9 bases from J, with 13 bases between. The CDR3 spans 12 residues. CDR1 and CDR2 (germline): MNHEY, SVGAGI. CDR3 sequence: CASSSRESGQYF. The CDR3 region has the DNA TGTGCCAGCAGTTCCCGAGAGTCCGGGCAGTACTTC.

The chain carries TRBV6-2 or TRBV6-3 and TRBJ2-7, with D tentatively TRBD2 (6 bases). This CDR3 comprises 14 residues. V was cut by 6 bases and J by 4 bases, with 16 bases left in between. Germline V gene sequence: CDR1 MNHEY, CDR2 SVGEGT. CDR3 loop: CASSLLGGIYEQYF. The CDR3 nucleotides read TGTGCCAGCAGCCTTCTCGGGGGAATTTACGAGCAGTACTTC.

The V call is TRBV2, the J call TRBJ1-2; 7 nucleotides align to TRBD1. This CDR3 contains 14 residues. Germline values: CDR1 SNHLY, CDR2 FYNNEI. Trimming at V came to 4 bases and at J to 5 bases, leaving 7 bases not matched to a gene. In DNA form, the CDR3 reads TGTGCCAGCAGTGTCGACAGGGCGGTTTATGGCTACACCTTC. Amino acids: CASSVDRAVYGYTF.

The chain recombines TRBV5-1 with TRBJ2-5; 8 nucleotides match TRBD2. Trimming took 2 bases from V and 5 from J; bases not matched to a gene: 11. The CDR3 has 16 residues. Germline CDR1 SGHRS, CDR2 YFSETQ. The CDR3 sequence is CASSLDTAGGRETQYF. CDR3 in DNA: TGCGCCAGCAGCTTAGATACGGCGGGGGGCCGGGAGACCCAGTACTTC.